The clone carrying this TCR beta chain was seen just once. This sample was taken from a study of cytomegalovirus exposure and HLA in healthy donors. TCRdb's copy holds only in-frame clones and misses some; the assay was immunoSEQ multiplex PCR. The profile covers 200,000 to 300,000 clones, with roughly 90% appearing a single time and 9.5% to 15% taken by the ten largest. Trimming stripped 0 bases from V and 0 bases from J, with 10 bases between. CDR1 is LGHNA and CDR2 is YNFKEQ in the germline V gene. This CDR3 has 16 amino acids. Sequencing input: PBMCs. The TCR was taken from a man aged 18 to 30 in good health and CMV-seropositive. The chain recombines TRBV4-2 with TRBJ2-3; D not resolved. This CDR3 is CASSQDPTTSTDTQYF. CDR3 DNA sequence: TGTGCCAGCAGCCAAGACCCGACGACTAGCACAGATACGCAGTATTTT.